This T cell receptor beta chain was retrieved from a study of response to subunit inactivated influenza vaccine. A single record per CDR3 protein comes from TCRdb applying MiXCR to the RT-PCR reads. The sample contains roughly 570,000 distinct CDR3 sequences, under 15% of which appear only once. Broader study findings: There was a suggestion from the authors that each seasonal influenza vaccination recruits few new T cells.

CDR3 length equals 15 residues. V lost 6 bases and J lost 3; bases outside the gene matches: 11. This clonotype was recorded a few times. Its antigen is unidentified. This chain joins TRBV12-3 or TRBV12-4 and TRBJ2-7, with 7 bases lining up with TRBD1. The TCR sequence derives from a man in his forties or fifties who received an inactivated influenza vaccine. The material sequenced was PBMCs from blood, taken 45 days after vaccination. CDR3 sequence reads: CASSLEGAHNYEQYF. The CDR3 DNA reads as TGTGCCAGCAGCCTCGAGGGGGCTCATAACTACGAGCAGTACTTC.